This passage covers 6 T cell receptor beta chains from one sample sequenced in a study of identical twins. TCRdb ran MiXCR on the 5' RACE reads and lists one entry per CDR3 protein. The sample shows 600,000 to 850,000 distinct CDR3 sequences, 18% of them seen only once. These data also formed part of another study, on T cells expressing NK-cell markers.

The specimen sequenced was PBMCs. Receptor source: a woman younger than 35 in good health.

This rearrangement joins TRBV5-1 to TRBJ2-1; TRBD2 aligns across 9 bases. The CDR3 consists of 15 residues. Germline V gene data show CDR1 as SGHRS and CDR2 as YFSETQ. J lost 2 bases, V lost 2 bases, and 2 bases had no gene match. DNA for the CDR3: TGCGCCAGCAGCTTTTCTAGCGGGGCCTACAATGAGCAGTTCTTC. As protein: CASSFSSGAYNEQFF.

The genes are TRBV10-3 and TRBJ2-1, with 9 bases that match TRBD2. Germline V gene data show CDR1 as ENHRY and CDR2 as SYGVKD. Trimming cost V 6 bases and J 9 bases; bases outside gene matches: 12. The CDR3 runs 15 residues. The CDR3 nucleotides read TGTGCCATCAGCAAATTGGGTAGCGGGAGTGGTGAGCAGTTCTTC. Translated, it gives CAISKLGSGSGEQFF.

This clonotype showed up just a few times. The CDR3 region is CASSLAGQGIATNEKLFF. CDR3 DNA sequence: TGCGCCAGCAGCTTGGCTGGACAGGGGATTGCAACTAATGAAAAACTGTTTTTT. The chain links TRBV5-1 to TRBJ1-4; 9 bases align to TRBD1. In germline, CDR1 is SGHRS, CDR2 YFSETQ. Losses at the gene ends were 0 bases for V and 0 bases for J; bases not matched to a gene: 6. The CDR3 runs to 18 residues.

The chain couples TRBV2 to TRBJ2-3; D call uncertain. Trimming removed 8 bases at V and 3 bases at J, with 3 bases between. This CDR3 comprises 10 residues. In germline, CDR1 is SNHLY, CDR2 FYNNEI. In DNA, the CDR3 is TGTGCCAGCGCTACAGATACGCAGTATTTT. As protein: CASATDTQYF.

This sequence joins TRBV7-9 and TRBJ2-3, with 9 bases fitting TRBD1. Looked up from germline, CDR1 is SEHNR and CDR2 is FQNEAQ (reference sequence). The CDR3 covers 13 residues. V shed 7 bases and J 6 bases; nucleotides not matched to a gene: 5. CDR3 nucleotides: TGTGCCAGCACACAGGGGGCTAAGGATACGCAGTATTTT. Translating it yields CASTQGAKDTQYF.

The J gene is TRBJ2-5, the V gene TRBV7-6, with D maybe TRBD2 (6 bases). Germline values: CDR1 SGHVS, CDR2 FNYEAQ. The germline V and J ends were trimmed by 5 bases and 2 bases, with 15 bases remaining between them. The CDR3 runs to 15 residues. Here the CDR3 DNA reads TGTGCCAGCAGCACCATTCCGGGAGCTCAAGAGACCCAGTACTTC. It yields the protein CASSTIPGAQETQYF.